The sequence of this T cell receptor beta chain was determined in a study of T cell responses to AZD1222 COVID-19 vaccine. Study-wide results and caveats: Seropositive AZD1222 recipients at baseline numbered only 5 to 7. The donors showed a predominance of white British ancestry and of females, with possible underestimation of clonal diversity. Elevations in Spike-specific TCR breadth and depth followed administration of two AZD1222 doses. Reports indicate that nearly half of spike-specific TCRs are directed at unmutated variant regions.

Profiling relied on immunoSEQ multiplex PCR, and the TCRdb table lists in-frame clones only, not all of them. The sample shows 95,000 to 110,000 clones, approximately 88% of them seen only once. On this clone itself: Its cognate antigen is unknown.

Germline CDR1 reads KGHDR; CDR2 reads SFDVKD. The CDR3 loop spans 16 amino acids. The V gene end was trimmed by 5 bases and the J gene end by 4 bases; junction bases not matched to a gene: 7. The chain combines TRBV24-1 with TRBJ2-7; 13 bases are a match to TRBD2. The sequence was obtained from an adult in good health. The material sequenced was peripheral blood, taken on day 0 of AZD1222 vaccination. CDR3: CATSGLAGGQRYEQYF. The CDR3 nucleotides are TGTGCCACCAGTGGACTAGCGGGGGGACAAAGGTACGAGCAGTACTTC.